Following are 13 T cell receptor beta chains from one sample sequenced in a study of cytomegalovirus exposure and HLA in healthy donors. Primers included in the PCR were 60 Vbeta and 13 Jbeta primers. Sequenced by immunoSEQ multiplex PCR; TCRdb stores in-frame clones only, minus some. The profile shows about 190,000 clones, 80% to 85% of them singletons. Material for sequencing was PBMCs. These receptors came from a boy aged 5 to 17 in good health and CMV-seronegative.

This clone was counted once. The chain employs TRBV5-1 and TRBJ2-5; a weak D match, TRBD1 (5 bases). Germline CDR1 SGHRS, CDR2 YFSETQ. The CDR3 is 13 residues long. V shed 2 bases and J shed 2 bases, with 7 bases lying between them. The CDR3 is CASSLQVQETQYF. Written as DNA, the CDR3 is TGCGCCAGCAGCTTACAGGTACAAGAGACCCAGTACTTC. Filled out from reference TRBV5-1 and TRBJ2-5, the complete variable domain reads KAGVTQTPRYLIKTRGQQVTLSCSPISGHRSVSWYQQTPGQGLQFLFEYFSETQRNKGNFPGRFSGRQFSNSRSEMNVSTLELGDSALYLCASSLQVQETQYFGPGTRLLVL.

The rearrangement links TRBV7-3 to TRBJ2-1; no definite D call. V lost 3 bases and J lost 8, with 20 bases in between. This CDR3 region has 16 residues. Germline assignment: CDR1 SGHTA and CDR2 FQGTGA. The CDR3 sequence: CASSFSPTLVADEQFF. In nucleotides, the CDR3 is TGTGCCAGCAGCTTCTCCCCGACACTTGTGGCAGATGAGCAGTTCTTC. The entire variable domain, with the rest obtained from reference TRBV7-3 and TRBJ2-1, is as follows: GAGVSQTPSNKVTEKGKYVELRCDPISGHTALYWYRQSLGQGPEFLIYFQGTGAADDSGLPNDRFFAVRPEGSVSTLKIQRTERGDSAVYLCASSFSPTLVADEQFFGPGTRLTVL.

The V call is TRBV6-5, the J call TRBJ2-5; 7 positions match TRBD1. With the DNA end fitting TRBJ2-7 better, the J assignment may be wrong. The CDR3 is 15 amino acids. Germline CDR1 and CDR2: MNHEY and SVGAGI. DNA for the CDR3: TGTGCCAGCAGTTACTCGACAGGGCTGAGCTACGAGCAGTACTTC. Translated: CASSYSTGLSYEQYF.

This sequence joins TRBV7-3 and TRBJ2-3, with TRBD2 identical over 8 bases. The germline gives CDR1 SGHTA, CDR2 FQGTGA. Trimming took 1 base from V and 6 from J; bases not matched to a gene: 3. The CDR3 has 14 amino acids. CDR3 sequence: CASSLRSSGDTQYF. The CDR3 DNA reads TGTGCCAGCAGCTTAAGGTCTAGCGGGGATACGCAGTATTTT.

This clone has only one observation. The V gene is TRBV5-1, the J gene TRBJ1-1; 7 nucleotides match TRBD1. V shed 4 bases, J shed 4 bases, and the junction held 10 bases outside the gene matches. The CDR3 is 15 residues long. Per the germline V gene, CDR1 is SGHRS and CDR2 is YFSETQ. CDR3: CASSITGVGGTEAFF. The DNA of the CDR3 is TGCGCCAGCAGCATCACAGGGGTGGGGGGCACTGAAGCTTTCTTT.

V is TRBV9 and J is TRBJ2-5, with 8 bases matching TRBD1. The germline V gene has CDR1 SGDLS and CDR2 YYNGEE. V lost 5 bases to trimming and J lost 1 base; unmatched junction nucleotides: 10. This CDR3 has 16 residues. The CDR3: CASSYRSGGPQETQYF. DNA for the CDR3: TGTGCCAGCAGTTACAGATCAGGGGGCCCCCAAGAGACCCAGTACTTC. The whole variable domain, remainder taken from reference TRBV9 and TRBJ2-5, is DSGVTQTPKHLITATGQRVTLRCSPRSGDLSVYWYQQSLDQGLQFLIQYYNGEERAKGNILERFSAQQFPDLHSELNLSSLELGDSALYFCASSYRSGGPQETQYFGPGTRLLVL.

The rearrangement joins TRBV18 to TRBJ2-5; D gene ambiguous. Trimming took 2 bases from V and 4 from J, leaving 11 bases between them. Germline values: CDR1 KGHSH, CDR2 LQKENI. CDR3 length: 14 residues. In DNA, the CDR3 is TGTGCCAGCTCACCATTTTCGGGTTCAGAGACCCAGTACTTC. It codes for CASSPFSGSETQYF. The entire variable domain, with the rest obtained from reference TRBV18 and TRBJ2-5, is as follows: NAGVMQNPRHLVRRRGQEARLRCSPMKGHSHVYWYRQLPEEGLKFMVYLQKENIIDESGMPKERFSAEFPKEGPSILRIQQVVRGDSAAYFCASSPFSGSETQYFGPGTRLLVL.

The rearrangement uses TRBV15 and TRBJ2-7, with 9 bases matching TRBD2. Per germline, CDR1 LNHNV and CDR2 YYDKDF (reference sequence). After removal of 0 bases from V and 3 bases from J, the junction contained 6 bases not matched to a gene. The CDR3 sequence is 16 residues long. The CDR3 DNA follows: TGTGCCACCAGCAGAGATAAACTAGCGGGCCACTACGAGCAGTACTTC. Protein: CATSRDKLAGHYEQYF.

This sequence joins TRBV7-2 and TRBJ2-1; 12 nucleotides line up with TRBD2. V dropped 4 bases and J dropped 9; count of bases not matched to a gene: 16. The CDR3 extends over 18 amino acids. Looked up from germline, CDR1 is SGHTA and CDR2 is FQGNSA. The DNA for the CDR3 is TGTGCCAGCAGCTCTAAAGCCGCGACTAGCGGGAGCGGGGGTGAGCAGTTCTTC. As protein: CASSSKAATSGSGGEQFF.

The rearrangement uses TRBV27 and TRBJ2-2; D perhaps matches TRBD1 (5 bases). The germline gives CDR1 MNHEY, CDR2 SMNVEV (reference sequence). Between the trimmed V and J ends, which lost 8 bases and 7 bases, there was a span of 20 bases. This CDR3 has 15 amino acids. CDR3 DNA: TGTGCCAGCTCCATAGGGGCAAGGGTCGTCGGGGAGCTGTTTTTT. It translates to CASSIGARVVGELFF.

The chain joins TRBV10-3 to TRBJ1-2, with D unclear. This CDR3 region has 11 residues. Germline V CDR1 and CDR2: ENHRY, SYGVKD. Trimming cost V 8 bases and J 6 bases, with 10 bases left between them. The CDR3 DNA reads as TGTGCCATCGAGTCTCGAGATGGCTACACCTTC. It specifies CAIESRDGYTF.

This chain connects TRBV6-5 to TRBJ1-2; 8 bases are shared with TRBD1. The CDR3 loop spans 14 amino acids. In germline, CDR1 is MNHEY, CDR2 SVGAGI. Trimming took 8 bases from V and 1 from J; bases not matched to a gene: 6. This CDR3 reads CASAPGQDNYGYTF. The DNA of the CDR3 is TGTGCCAGCGCGCCGGGACAGGATAACTATGGCTACACCTTC.

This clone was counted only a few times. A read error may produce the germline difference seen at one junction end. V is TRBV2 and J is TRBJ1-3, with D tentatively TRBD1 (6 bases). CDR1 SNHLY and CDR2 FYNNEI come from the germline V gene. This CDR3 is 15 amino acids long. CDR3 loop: CASREDSGDGNTIYF. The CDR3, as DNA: TGTGCCAGCAGGGAAGACTCAGGGGATGGAAACACCATATATTTT.